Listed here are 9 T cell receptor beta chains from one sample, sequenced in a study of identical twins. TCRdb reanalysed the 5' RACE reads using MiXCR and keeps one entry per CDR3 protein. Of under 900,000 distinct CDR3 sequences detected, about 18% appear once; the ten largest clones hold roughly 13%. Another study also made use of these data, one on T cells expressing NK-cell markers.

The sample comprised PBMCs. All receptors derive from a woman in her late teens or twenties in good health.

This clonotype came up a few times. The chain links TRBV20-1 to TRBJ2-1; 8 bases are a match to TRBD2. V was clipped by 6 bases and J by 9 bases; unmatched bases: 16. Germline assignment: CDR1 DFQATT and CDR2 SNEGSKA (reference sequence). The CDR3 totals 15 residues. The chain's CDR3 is CSASRSGRGLGEQFF. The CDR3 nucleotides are TGCAGTGCGAGCCGCAGCGGGAGAGGGCTCGGTGAGCAGTTCTTC.

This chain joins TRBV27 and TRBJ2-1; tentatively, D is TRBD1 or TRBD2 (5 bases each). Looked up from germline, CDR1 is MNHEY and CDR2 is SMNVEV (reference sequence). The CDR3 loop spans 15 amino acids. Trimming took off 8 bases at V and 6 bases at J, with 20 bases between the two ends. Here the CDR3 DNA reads TGTGCCAGCGCCCAGGGACCGCGACGGTTCAATGAGCAGTTCTTC. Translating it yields CASAQGPRRFNEQFF.

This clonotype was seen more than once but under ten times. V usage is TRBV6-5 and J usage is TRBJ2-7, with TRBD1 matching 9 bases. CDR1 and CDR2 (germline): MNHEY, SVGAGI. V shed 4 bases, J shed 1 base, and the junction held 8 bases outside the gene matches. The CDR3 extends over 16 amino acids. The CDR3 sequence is CASSFDSDRGSYEQYF. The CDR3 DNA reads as TGTGCCAGCAGTTTCGACTCGGACAGGGGATCCTACGAGCAGTACTTC.

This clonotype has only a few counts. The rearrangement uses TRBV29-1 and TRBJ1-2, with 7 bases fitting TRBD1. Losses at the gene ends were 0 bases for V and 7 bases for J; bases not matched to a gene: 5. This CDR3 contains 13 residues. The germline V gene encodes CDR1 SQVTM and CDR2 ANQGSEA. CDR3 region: CSVEEETGSGYTF. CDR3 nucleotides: TGCAGCGTTGAAGAAGAGACAGGGAGTGGCTACACCTTC.

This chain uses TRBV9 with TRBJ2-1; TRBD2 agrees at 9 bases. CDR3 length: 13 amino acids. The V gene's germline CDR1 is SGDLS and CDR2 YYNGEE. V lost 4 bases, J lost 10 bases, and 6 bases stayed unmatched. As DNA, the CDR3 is TGTGCCAGCAGCTCCTCGACTAGCGGCGAGCAGTTCTTC. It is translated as CASSSSTSGEQFF. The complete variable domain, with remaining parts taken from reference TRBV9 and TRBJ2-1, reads DSGVTQTPKHLITATGQRVTLRCSPRSGDLSVYWYQQSLDQGLQFLIQYYNGEERAKGNILERFSAQQFPDLHSELNLSSLELGDSALYFCASSSSTSGEQFFGPGTRLTVL.

This chain's CDR3 is CASSPTLSGNYEQYF. The CDR3 DNA sequence: TGCGCCAGCAGCCCAACCCTTAGCGGGAACTACGAGCAGTACTTC. V and J are TRBV5-1 and TRBJ2-7, with 8 bases aligning to TRBD2. The V segment lost 4 bases and the J segment 3 bases; nucleotides outside the gene matches: 9. The germline V gene has CDR1 SGHRS and CDR2 YFSETQ. The CDR3 loop spans 15 amino acids.

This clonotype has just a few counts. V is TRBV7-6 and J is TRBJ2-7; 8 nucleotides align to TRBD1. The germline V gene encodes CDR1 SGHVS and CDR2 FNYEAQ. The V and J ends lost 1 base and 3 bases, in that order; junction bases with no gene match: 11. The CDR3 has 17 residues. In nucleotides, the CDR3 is TGTGCCAGCAGCTTAGGAACAGGGGGAACGTCTGACTACGAGCAGTACTTC. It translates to CASSLGTGGTSDYEQYF.

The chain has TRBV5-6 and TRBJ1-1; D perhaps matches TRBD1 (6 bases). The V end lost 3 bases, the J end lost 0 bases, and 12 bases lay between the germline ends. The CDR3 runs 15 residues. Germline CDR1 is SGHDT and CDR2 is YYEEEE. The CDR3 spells CASSSRGTLNTEAFF. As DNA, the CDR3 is TGTGCCAGCAGCTCCAGGGGAACCTTGAACACTGAAGCTTTCTTT.

The CDR3 DNA is TGTGCCAGCAGCTTACTCACAGGGGAATCCTACGAGCAGTACTTC. This codes for CASSLLTGESYEQYF. The chain recombines TRBV7-9 with TRBJ2-7, with 7 bases lining up with TRBD1. The CDR3 totals 15 residues. Germline V gene sequence: CDR1 SEHNR, CDR2 FQNEAQ (reference sequence). The V segment lost 2 bases and the J segment 1 base; nucleotides outside the gene matches: 5. Full variable domain (remainder filled in from reference TRBV7-9 and TRBJ2-7): DTGVSQNPRHKITKRGQNVTFRCDPISEHNRLYWYRQTLGQGPEFLTYFQNEAQLEKSRLLSDRFSAERPKGSFSTLEIQRTEQGDSAMYLCASSLLTGESYEQYFGPGTRLTVT.